The rows below give T cell receptor beta chains drawn from one sample of a study of T cells in Graves' hyperthyroidism and ophthalmopathy. One entry per CDR3 protein results from TCRdb running MiXCR on the multiplex PCR reads. The repertoire holds approximately 590,000 distinct CDR3 sequences, with more than 15% as singletons. The sequencing input was blood. These TCRs come from a woman aged 25-40 years with Graves' hyperthyroidism. Each CDR3 is given with its conserved first and last residue.

CDR3aa: CASSPSGNPGELFF; v_gene: TRBV28
CDR3aa: CASSHIGRANTEAFF; v_gene: TRBV4-1
CDR3aa: CASSQQQGYQPQHF; v_gene: TRBV3-1
CDR3aa: CASSPTLRGLADNEQFF; v_gene: TRBV18
CDR3aa: CASSPWTGSETQYF; v_gene: TRBV11-2
CDR3aa: CASSSLRPTYEQYF; v_gene: TRBV27
CDR3aa: CAAQGAVGSLVGDSPLHF; v_gene: TRBV10-2
CDR3aa: CSARVWLGGDRDEQYF; v_gene: TRBV20-1
CDR3aa: CASSSTVGTSGMADTQYF; v_gene: TRBV7-8
CDR3aa: CASSLSVVGRGETQYF; v_gene: TRBV7-2
CDR3aa: CASSLGTLGLTTKNIQYF; v_gene: TRBV13
CDR3aa: CASSLTGRVRNNEQFF; v_gene: TRBV11-1
CDR3aa: CASSGLGQGRKETQYF; v_gene: TRBV5-1
CDR3aa: CASSFPRQGTDNEQFF; v_gene: TRBV7-9
CDR3aa: CASSFSGNVDTQYF; v_gene: TRBV14
CDR3aa: CSASHPGGEETQYF; v_gene: TRBV20-1
CDR3aa: CASSFATSGNNEQFF; v_gene: TRBV13
CDR3aa: CASSLAPSLVIQETQYF; v_gene: TRBV11-2
CDR3aa: CATAHGPSFSSYEQYF; v_gene: TRBV10-3
CDR3aa: CASSSDRAPSPLHF; v_gene: TRBV18
CDR3aa: CASSLGLSNTGELFF; v_gene: TRBV7-2
CDR3aa: CSAKETGRSSYNEQFF; v_gene: TRBV20-1
CDR3aa: CSVRGAYEQYF; v_gene: TRBV20-1
CDR3aa: CASSLAGGPIAGELFF; v_gene: TRBV28
CDR3aa: CASSLFDRTYEQYF; v_gene: TRBV28
CDR3aa: CASSLSLLPGGYTF; v_gene: TRBV28
CDR3aa: CAWSVRGAEQFF; v_gene: TRBV30
CDR3aa: CASAASGRESQFF; v_gene: TRBV7-9
CDR3aa: CASSLGGNEQYF; v_gene: TRBV12-3/TRBV12-4
CDR3aa: CASSPYTGELFF; v_gene: TRBV2
CDR3aa: CASSVSIGQGYEQYF; v_gene: TRBV6-1
CDR3aa: CASSLAKDGGYTF; v_gene: TRBV5-1
CDR3aa: CASRDLDGSYEQYF; v_gene: TRBV6-1
CDR3aa: CASSGRPGIYEQYF; v_gene: TRBV2
CDR3aa: CASSFYPGANVLTF; v_gene: TRBV2
CDR3aa: CASSNQQVSGANVLTF; v_gene: TRBV9
CDR3aa: CASSLDRASWEGAFF; v_gene: TRBV5-1
CDR3aa: CASSETHFNTGELFF; v_gene: TRBV2
CDR3aa: CASSPGTQLPGLDTDTQYF; v_gene: TRBV6-1
CDR3aa: CASSRTTGGTGELFF; v_gene: TRBV11-3
CDR3aa: CASSLKGGAGTEAFF; v_gene: TRBV6-1
CDR3aa: CASSPPGDTQYF; v_gene: TRBV18
CDR3aa: CASRQGPFYGYTF; v_gene: TRBV30
CDR3aa: CASSQSVNEQFF; v_gene: TRBV3-1
CDR3aa: CSARYSLFSYNEQFF; v_gene: TRBV20-1
CDR3aa: CASSPRTGRDIQYF; v_gene: TRBV18
CDR3aa: CACFCEAFF; v_gene: TRBV6-2/TRBV6-3
CDR3aa: CASSGYRGRITGYTF; v_gene: TRBV5-6
CDR3aa: CAWGQGLDTQYF; v_gene: TRBV30
CDR3aa: CASSSYGGELFF; v_gene: TRBV7-2
CDR3aa: CASSPGATSTDTQYF; v_gene: TRBV28
CDR3aa: CASAVHEQFF; v_gene: TRBV6-2/TRBV6-3
CDR3aa: CASSAGGGETQYF; v_gene: TRBV9
CDR3aa: CASSGRRQGHPEQYF; v_gene: TRBV2